This T cell receptor beta chain was retrieved from a study of cytomegalovirus exposure and HLA in healthy donors (dated by TCRdb to the late 2010s). As for the study more broadly: In an earlier analysis of 587 of the donors, approximately 260 Gb of sequence data and 95 million to 130 million unique TCR beta sequences from about 179 million T cells were reported. Because of strong linkage in the cohort, a handful of DR-DQ haplotypes were treated as single units for association and clustering. Among roughly 400 genotyped donors of the cohort, an average of about 240,000 unique TCR beta nucleotide sequences were sequenced per donor, roughly 20% of them non-productive. Besides the first cohort of approximately 710 subjects, a separate validation cohort made up of 120 or so different subjects was used. All discovery cohort repertoires had been generated on a single sequencing platform. The study aimed to test whether signatures of past pathogen exposure could be identified by cataloging public T cell receptors. An earlier analysis of 587 of the donors used high-throughput TCR beta sequencing to judge whether each TCR beta V gene segment behaved as functional or pseudogenic. To predict cytomegalovirus infection status, the study brought together high-throughput TCR immunosequencing, statistical association of individual TCRs with disease status, and machine learning. The number of donors typed differed by locus, with roughly 620-630 for A, B, C, DRB1 and DQB1, around 560 for DQA1, over 600 for DPA1, and about 450 for DPB1. The study used immunosequencing to profile the T cell repertoires of approximately 640 subjects and linked those repertoires to cytomegalovirus serostatus. Both class I and class II loci were covered by HLA typing, at four-digit resolution. In a later analysis, previously published TCR beta repertoires from some 640 donors were re-analyzed and high-resolution HLA genotyping was added so that TCR occurrence patterns could be studied. Donor age, sex, ethnicity and CMV serostatus were compiled together with the repertoire data. Around 320 gigabases of sequencing data and approximately 85 million unique TCR sequences were included in an early release covering around 650 HLA-typed donors. Rather than drawing on any new phenotypic data, the later analysis identified candidate immune exposures from TCR beta sequences and the way those sequences occurred across donors. Of the 350 to 400 genotyped donors, around 81% fell in the genetic ancestry cluster associated with self-reported Caucasian donors. A later genetic analysis used genome-wide SNP genotypes for about 55% of the 666 donors, treating that subset as a discovery cohort. Study-wide findings and limitations: The earlier analysis of a few hundred of the donors excluded approximately 15 rarely observed V segments, including chromosome 9 orphons, because counts were too low. A later genetic analysis reported fewer N-insertions in productive TCRs among donors in an Asian-associated ancestry cluster than the 666-donor mean. While some public TCRs were present in many individuals, most TCR sequences turned up only very rarely across donors. The only immune exposure information available for the cohort was CMV serostatus. In a later genetic analysis, a missense DCLRE1C variant was associated with V-gene and J-gene trimming of TCR beta chains, and the association was replicated in an independent cohort. According to the authors, the approach could potentially be generalized to other disease states and immunological phenotypes. In vitro tests confirmed that three of the cytomegalovirus-associated TCR beta chains recognize cytomegalovirus antigens. A further reported finding was that TCR beta sequences accurately predicted the HLA-A and HLA-B alleles for most subjects in the first cohort. A cluster of highly shared sequence variants was judged likely to represent a technical artifact of the sequencing pipeline. In an earlier analysis of some 500 of the donors, most TCR beta V segments were observed in productive rearrangements about 87% or about 30% of the time, broadly matching IMGT annotations. Correlated functional status among segregating V segments might reflect linkage disequilibrium, but an unknown experimental factor could not be ruled out. At a false discovery rate of 0.05, a later analysis linked about 17,000 TCR beta sequences to specific HLA alleles. The study listed around 160 TCR beta chains as associated with cytomegalovirus. This cohort had only TCR beta chains sequenced, and the lack of alpha or paired-chain data limited which features could be detected. The 87-base-pair reads could not distinguish some IMGT-functional V segments, including TRBV6-2 and TRBV6-3, so those segments were excluded. In a later analysis, TCR association rates were found to vary across HLA loci, with the most associated TCRs seen for DRB1 alleles and the fewest for HLA-C alleles. Sequencing depth was assumed to be roughly uniform across donors in the presence/absence analyses, though that assumption may not hold. In a later analysis, most CMV-associated TCR beta chains were found to appear HLA-restricted, with HLA associations seemingly driven largely by CMV exposure. Strong co-occurrence of HLA alleles, especially DR and DQ, made assigning TCR associations to individual alleles difficult. In a later analysis, several top co-occurrence clusters were reported to appear linked to parvovirus B19, influenza, CMV and Epstein-Barr virus. HLA typing was unavailable for some donors at each locus, so association tests used only the typed subset. Cytomegalovirus status was reported to be diagnosed by the classifier with high specificity and sensitivity in both the original and validation cohorts. Compared with equally common non-associated chains, HLA-associated TCR beta chains in a later analysis were more clonally expanded and had lower generation probabilities.

The cohort was made up of approximately 700 healthy bone marrow donors. At the time of sampling, all cohort members were nominally healthy, though unrecorded immune exposures were likely present. The donor was CMV seropositive and was included in the group of 250 to 350 seropositive cohort members. A peripheral blood sample was provided by each donor, and peripheral blood mononuclear cells were used for TCR beta sequencing. The Qiagen DNeasy Blood Extraction Kit was used to extract genomic DNA from the blood cell samples. The germline V gene yields SGDLS for CDR1 and YYNGEE for CDR2. The CDR3 holds 15 amino acids from the cysteine to the phenylalanine. Left in the record is the CDR3 DNA by itself, 45 bases read in frame from the first base. Ends trimmed: V by 0 bases, J by 2 bases; bases unmatched to a gene: 4. As for this clone: Its antigen is not yet known. The sample holds no much larger clone one base away, and base qualities are not on file.

The receptor library was made with the immunoSEQ multiplex PCR assay. For the multiplex PCR, a mixture combining 60 forward primers for TCR Vbeta segments and 13 reverse primers for TCR Jbeta segments was used. Amplification of the CDR3 region of rearranged TCR beta genes was performed with a multiplex PCR assay on genomic DNA. On the Illumina HiSeq System, the amplified TCR beta libraries were sequenced as 87-base-pair reads. Per the original workflow: In a later analysis, around 80 million unique TCR beta chains were counted across the approximately 670 repertoires, and roughly 11 million of these chains were shared by at least two donors. To remove PCR and sequencing errors, raw reads were error-corrected and collapsed into unique sequences using a nearest-neighbor algorithm that merged closely related sequences. CDR3 sequences were aligned to IMGT reference sequences to assign V, D and J gene segments. For a sequence to be retained, a match of at least six nucleotides to both a V gene segment and a J gene segment was required. A rearrangement was called productive if the CDR3 had no stop codons and remained in frame with V and J, and every other rearrangement was called non-productive. CDR3 was defined according to IMGT convention as the region running from the second conserved V-encoded cysteine to the conserved J-encoded phenylalanine. The earlier analysis of 500 to 650 of the donors excluded any sequence lacking an unambiguous match to a single V gene segment. In an earlier analysis of roughly 600 of the donors, a V segment was called functional when productive rearrangements were above 56.7%, and segregating when the standard deviation between donors exceeded 5%. To diagnose cytomegalovirus status from the catalog of TCR beta chain sequences, a statistical classification framework was built. V and J gene assignment, in a later analysis, came from comparing TCR nucleotide sequences with IMGT/GENE-DB human TR gene sequences. Using the TCRdist pipeline, a later analysis assigned CDR3 sequences along with most-parsimonious VDJ recombination scenarios. A later analysis defined each TCR beta chain by its CDR3 amino acid sequence plus V-gene family, and excluded reads lacking a unique V-gene family. To address suspected cross-contamination and a sequencing artifact, a later analysis removed 450 to 700 highly shared, low-generation-probability nucleotide sequences. A later analysis calculated a clonal expansion index for each public chain from normalized within-repertoire ranks of inferred template counts. A later analysis computed generation probabilities with a VDJ recombination model fitted to out-of-frame rearrangements, and checked the results against IGoR. In a later analysis, hypergeometric tests were used to score TCR-TCR, TCR-HLA and TCR-CMV co-occurrence, with a repertoire-size bias correction applied to TCR pairs. A later analysis estimated false discovery rates by permuting HLA or CMV assignments 20 times. In a later analysis, co-occurring TCRs were grouped with DBSCAN, and TCRdist sequence similarity was added when clustering was performed within HLA-allele-positive subsets. For co-occurrence clustering, repertoires with fewer than 30,000 or more than 120,000 public chains were excluded, along with roughly five repertoires with anomalous nucleotide sharing. TCRdb re-hosts the immuneACCESS table, in-frame sequences only. Its copies lack some clones; in the studies checked, an unresolved V gene accounts for under half of them, and the cause for the rest is not known. For V, J and clone size, that table is used; D and trimming come from the DNA. The sample table lists over 150,000 clones, around 79% of them with a count of one. The ten largest account for over 1.5% of the sample.

The source is a girl between 5 and 17 years old in good health and CMV-seropositive. Sequencing was carried out using PBMCs. The rearranged chain carries TRBV9 and TRBJ2-7; TRBD1 lines up with 8 middle nucleotides. The DNA sequence reads TGTGCCAGCAGCGTAGGGGGACAGGTAACCTACGAGCAGTACTTC. Its amino acids are CASSVGGQVTYEQYF.